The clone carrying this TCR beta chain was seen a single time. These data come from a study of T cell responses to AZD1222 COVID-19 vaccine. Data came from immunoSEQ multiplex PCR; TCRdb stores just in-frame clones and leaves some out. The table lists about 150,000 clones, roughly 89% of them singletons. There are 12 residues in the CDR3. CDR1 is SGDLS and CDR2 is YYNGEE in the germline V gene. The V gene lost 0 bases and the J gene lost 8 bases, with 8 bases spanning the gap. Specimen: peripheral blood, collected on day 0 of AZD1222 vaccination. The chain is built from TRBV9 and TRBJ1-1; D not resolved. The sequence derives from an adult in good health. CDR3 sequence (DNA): TGTGCCAGCAGCGTAGGTCCAGGAGAAGCTTTCTTT. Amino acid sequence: CASSVGPGEAFF.